The 24 T cell receptor beta chains below all came from one sample that was sequenced in a study of blood T cell repertoires in COVID-19. The method was immunoSEQ multiplex PCR; TCRdb's version includes in-frame clones alone and lacks a portion of them. Here the sample spans roughly 140,000 clones, approximately 84% being singletons. Sample: peripheral blood. The receptors originated from a woman aged 55-70 years with COVID-19, enrolled during active disease.

A note on this clone: Distinct nucleotide sequences in the sample also encode this CDR3. The CDR3 region is CASSRDRGTEAFF. DNA for the CDR3: TGCGCCAGCAGCCGGGACAGGGGAACTGAAGCTTTCTTT. The chain recombines TRBV5-1 with TRBJ1-1; 10 bases map to TRBD1. The CDR3 loop spans 13 amino acids. J gave up 5 bases and V 4 bases, and 2 bases lay outside the gene matches. Germline assignment: CDR1 SGHRS and CDR2 YFSETQ.

The rearrangement uses TRBV10-2 and TRBJ2-3; 8 nucleotides agree with TRBD1. There are 13 residues in the CDR3. With 10 bases clipped from V and 6 bases from J, the junction kept 9 bases outside the gene matches. Germline-derived CDR1 and CDR2 are WSHSY and SAAADI. CDR3 in amino acids: CATWTGRGDTQYF. Here the CDR3 DNA reads TGCGCCACTTGGACAGGGAGAGGGGATACGCAGTATTTT.

This clone was seen just once. The chain employs TRBV6-5 and TRBJ2-7; 14 bases match TRBD2. There are 15 residues in the CDR3. With V trimmed by 6 bases and J by 4 bases, 5 bases remained unmatched. CDR1 and CDR2 from the germline V gene are MNHEY and SVGAGI. The CDR3 reads CASRPGLAGVYEQYF. In nucleotides, the CDR3 is TGTGCCAGCAGGCCGGGACTAGCGGGAGTATACGAGCAGTACTTC.

The chain employs TRBV4-2 and TRBJ2-3; D perhaps matches TRBD2 (6 bases). The V end lost 0 bases, the J end lost 0 bases, and 10 bases lay between the germline ends. The CDR3 totals 16 residues. Germline CDR1 reads LGHNA; CDR2 reads YNFKEQ. The CDR3 DNA follows: TGTGCCAGCAGCCAAGATCCCGGGAGTAGCACAGATACGCAGTATTTT. Encoded protein: CASSQDPGSSTDTQYF.

This chain links TRBV7-9 with TRBJ2-2, with 7 positions matching TRBD2. CDR3 size: 16 residues. The junction had 8 bases not matched to a gene; V was cut back by 3 bases and J by 4 bases. Germline lookup yields CDR1 SEHNR and CDR2 FQNEAQ (reference sequence). The CDR3 DNA follows: TGTGCCAGCAGCTTCCTTAGCGGGCGAGGCACCGGGGAGCTGTTTTTT. This gives the protein CASSFLSGRGTGELFF. The entire variable domain, with the rest obtained from reference TRBV7-9 and TRBJ2-2, is as follows: DTGVSQNPRHKITKRGQNVTFRCDPISEHNRLYWYRQTLGQGPEFLTYFQNEAQLEKSRLLSDRFSAERPKGSFSTLEIQRTEQGDSAMYLCASSFLSGRGTGELFFGEGSRLTVL.

The genes are TRBV18 and TRBJ2-3, with 10 bases identical to TRBD1. The CDR3 consists of 16 residues. Germline assignment: CDR1 KGHSH and CDR2 LQKENI. After removal of 0 bases from V and 7 bases from J, the junction contained 7 bases not matched to a gene. The CDR3 spells CASSPPQGQGSNTQYF. The CDR3 nucleotides are TGTGCCAGCTCACCACCGCAGGGACAGGGGTCAAATACGCAGTATTTT.

V gene TRBV19 combines with J gene TRBJ2-4, with D possibly TRBD2 on 7 matching bases. Per the germline V gene, CDR1 is LNHDA and CDR2 is SQIVND (reference sequence). The CDR3 sequence is 16 residues long. Between the trimmed V and J ends, which lost 2 bases and 6 bases, there was a span of 17 bases. CDR3 in amino acids: CASSIKAGALINIQYF. Here the CDR3 DNA reads TGTGCCAGTAGTATAAAGGCGGGGGCTTTGATAAACATTCAGTACTTC.

The chain uses TRBV5-1 and TRBJ2-3, with D possibly TRBD2 on 6 matching bases. Trimming cost V 7 bases and J 0 bases, with 9 bases left between them. The CDR3 runs 13 residues. Germline-derived CDR1 and CDR2 are SGHRS and YFSETQ. Written as DNA, the CDR3 is TGCGCCAGCCGGGACTCTAGCACAGATACGCAGTATTTT. It encodes CASRDSSTDTQYF.

This clone was seen once. This sequence joins TRBV18 and TRBJ1-1, with a weak D call TRBD1 (6 bases). This CDR3 is 15 amino acids long. V gave up 3 bases and J gave up 5 bases, with 16 bases separating them. Germline V gene data show CDR1 as KGHSH and CDR2 as LQKENI. In DNA form, the CDR3 reads TGTGCCAGCTCACCGCCCCGGGGGGCGAAAACTGAAGCTTTCTTT. Translated, it gives CASSPPRGAKTEAFF.

This chain joins TRBV29-1 and TRBJ2-1; D unresolved. Per germline, CDR1 SQVTM and CDR2 ANQGSEA. CDR3 size: 12 residues. Trimming pared 0 bases from V and 12 bases from J, leaving 12 bases between. CDR3 sequence: CSVEEASFGQFF. CDR3 coding DNA: TGCAGCGTTGAAGAAGCCTCCTTTGGGCAGTTCTTC.

The V gene is TRBV2, the J gene TRBJ1-1, with D hard to call. V lost 6 bases and J 3 bases, leaving 11 bases between the germline ends. The germline CDR1 and CDR2 sequences are SNHLY and FYNNEI. There are 13 residues in the CDR3. In DNA, the CDR3 is TGTGCCAGCAGCTATCGGGGATACACTGAAGCTTTCTTT. Translated, it gives CASSYRGYTEAFF.

The gene calls are TRBV9 and TRBJ2-2; 12 bases line up with TRBD1. The germline V gene encodes CDR1 SGDLS and CDR2 YYNGEE. The CDR3 totals 16 residues. Unmatched junction bases numbered 5, after V lost 4 bases and J lost 4 bases. CDR3 sequence: CASSTRDRGLTGELFF. CDR3 DNA sequence: TGTGCCAGCAGCACCCGGGACAGGGGGCTCACCGGGGAGCTGTTTTTT.

Remarks on this clone: Sequence at one end of the junction differs from germline and may be a read error. V is TRBV10-1 and J is TRBJ2-4; TRBD1 matches 7 bases. The CDR3 is 16 residues long. Per germline, CDR1 WNHNN and CDR2 SYGVQD (reference sequence). The chain's CDR3 is CASSESFGTAENIQYF. CDR3 coding DNA: TGCGCCAGCAGCGAATCTTTCGGGACAGCCGAAAACATTCAGTACTTC.

CDR3 DNA sequence: TGTGCCAGCAGTTTAAGAAGGGGCCGAAGTCAGCCCCAGCATTTT. This gives the protein CASSLRRGRSQPQHF. The chain combines TRBV27 with TRBJ1-5, with D perhaps TRBD1 (5 bases). The CDR3 has 15 amino acids. Trimming shortened V by 2 bases and J by 6 bases, and 14 bases separated the two germline ends. The germline V gene has CDR1 MNHEY and CDR2 SMNVEV (reference sequence).

V gene TRBV6-1 combines with J gene TRBJ1-2; 10 nucleotides match TRBD1. CDR3 length equals 14 residues. V trimming: 3 bases; J trimming: 4 bases; junction bases outside the gene matches: 2. The germline CDR1 and CDR2 sequences are MNHNS and SASEGT. CDR3 residues: CASSEGTGVYGYTF. CDR3 sequence (DNA): TGTGCCAGCAGTGAGGGGACAGGGGTCTATGGCTACACCTTC.

The CDR3 protein is CASSMDGAANTGELFF. The CDR3 DNA sequence: TGTGCCAGTAGTATGGATGGAGCAGCGAACACCGGGGAGCTGTTTTTT. The chain is built from TRBV19 and TRBJ2-2; D is unresolved. CDR1 and CDR2 (germline): LNHDA, SQIVND (reference sequence). CDR3 length: 16 amino acids. Trimming shortened V by 3 bases and J by 0 bases, and 11 bases separated the two germline ends.

This clone was picked up one time. The chain recombines TRBV7-3 with TRBJ1-2, with 9 positions matching TRBD1. Unmatched junction bases numbered 14, after V lost 2 bases and J lost 7 bases. The V gene's germline CDR1 is SGHTA and CDR2 FQGTGA. The CDR3 extends over 17 amino acids. Written as DNA, the CDR3 is TGTGCCAGCAGCTTAGGAAGTTCTCCGGGACAGGGAGGTGGCTACACCTTC. It yields the protein CASSLGSSPGQGGGYTF.

This clone has more than one count but fewer than ten. The V gene is TRBV5-1, the J gene TRBJ1-6, with TRBD1 as a possible D gene (5 bases). This CDR3 is built from 15 residues. The germline CDR1 and CDR2 sequences are SGHRS and YFSETQ. The germline V and J ends were trimmed by 4 bases and 4 bases, with 12 bases remaining between them. DNA of the CDR3: TGCGCCAGCAGCCCTACGGAGGGGTATAATTCACCCCTCCACTTT. Its protein is CASSPTEGYNSPLHF.

This chain uses TRBV5-4 with TRBJ1-5; D may be TRBD1 (6 bases). Trimming removed 4 bases from V and 4 bases from J, with 12 bases in between. The CDR3 loop spans 14 amino acids. The germline V gene has CDR1 SGHNT and CDR2 YYREEE (reference sequence). This chain's CDR3 is CASSLQGPNQPQHF. DNA of the CDR3: TGTGCCAGCAGCCTTCAGGGGCCAAATCAGCCCCAGCATTTT.

This clone turned up a few times. The chain employs TRBV2 and TRBJ2-3; perhaps TRBD2 as D (5 bases). Germline-derived CDR1 and CDR2 are SNHLY and FYNNEI. The length of the CDR3 is 15 residues. Trimming cost V 8 bases and J 0 bases, with 15 bases left between them. The CDR3 nucleotides are TGTGCCAGCGAACGGAGGTGGGATAGCACAGATACGCAGTATTTT. Its translation: CASERRWDSTDTQYF. Drawing the rest from reference TRBV2 and TRBJ2-3, the complete variable domain is EPEVTQTPSHQVTQMGQEVILRCVPISNHLYFYWYRQILGQKVEFLVSFYNNEISEKSEIFDDQFSVERPDGSNFTLKIRSTKLEDSAMYFCASERRWDSTDTQYFGPGTRLTVL.

The V and J genes are TRBV5-1 and TRBJ1-6, with no clear D. Germline assignment: CDR1 SGHRS and CDR2 YFSETQ. This CDR3 comprises 14 residues. V shed 5 bases and J shed 7 bases, with 13 bases lying between them. CDR3 residues: CASSPPSVNSPLHF. DNA for the CDR3: TGCGCCAGCAGTCCCCCGAGTGTCAATTCACCCCTCCACTTT.

The table lists this clone with a count of one. It is likely a read error, because the conserved phenylalanine at the end of the CDR3 is missing. The limits of the CDR3 on the DNA are not certain, so only TCRdb's listed CDR3 is given. This sequence joins TRBV7-6 and TRBJ2-7; no check of the table's D call, TRBD1, against the DNA was made. Germline loops: CDR1 SGHVS, CDR2 FNYEAQ. The CDR3 totals 16 residues, both ends included. CDR3 residues: CASSPLSGQGASTSYL.

The chain couples TRBV24-1 to TRBJ2-1, with a possible D match to TRBD1 (6 bases). This CDR3 has 16 residues. V was shortened by 3 bases and J by 6 bases, with 17 bases between the two germline ends. The V gene's germline CDR1 is KGHDR and CDR2 SFDVKD. The CDR3 loop is CATSDPSGTTSNEQFF. Written as DNA, the CDR3 is TGTGCCACCAGTGATCCTTCCGGGACAACTTCCAATGAGCAGTTCTTC.

The V and J genes are TRBV30 and TRBJ1-5, with D tentatively TRBD1 (5 bases). The CDR3 has 13 residues. Germline CDR1 reads GTSNPN; CDR2 reads SVGIG (reference sequence). Trimming stripped 2 bases from V and 11 bases from J, with 16 bases between. CDR3 in amino acids: CAWSSDTFSAQHF. CDR3 nucleotide sequence: TGTGCCTGGAGTTCGGACACCTTCTCGGCCCAGCATTTT.